This record looks at one T cell receptor (beta chain) sequence and its context. What it binds is unknown. This sample stems from a study of brain T cells in children with intractable seizures. Germline V lookup: CDR1 PRHDT, CDR2 FYEKMQ (reference sequence). The CDR3 loop spans 13 amino acids. The V end was cut by 1 base, the J end by 5 bases, with 8 bases between. Study results and limitations: Patients' HCMV serostatus was unknown; virus specificity rests on CDR3 similarity alone.

Repertoires were generated with immunoSEQ multiplex PCR, while TCRdb's copy carries only in-frame clones and drops some. The sample has tens of thousands of clones, around 94% seen once. The sequence derives from a boy aged 10-17 years with focal cortical dysplasia and intractable seizures. The sequencing here drew on peripheral blood, taken at surgery. The chain joins TRBV13 to TRBJ1-1; possible D gene TRBD1, 5 bases. The CDR3 nucleotides read TGTGCCAGCAGCTTAGCTTGGGGGACTGAAGCTTTCTTT. It yields the protein CASSLAWGTEAFF.